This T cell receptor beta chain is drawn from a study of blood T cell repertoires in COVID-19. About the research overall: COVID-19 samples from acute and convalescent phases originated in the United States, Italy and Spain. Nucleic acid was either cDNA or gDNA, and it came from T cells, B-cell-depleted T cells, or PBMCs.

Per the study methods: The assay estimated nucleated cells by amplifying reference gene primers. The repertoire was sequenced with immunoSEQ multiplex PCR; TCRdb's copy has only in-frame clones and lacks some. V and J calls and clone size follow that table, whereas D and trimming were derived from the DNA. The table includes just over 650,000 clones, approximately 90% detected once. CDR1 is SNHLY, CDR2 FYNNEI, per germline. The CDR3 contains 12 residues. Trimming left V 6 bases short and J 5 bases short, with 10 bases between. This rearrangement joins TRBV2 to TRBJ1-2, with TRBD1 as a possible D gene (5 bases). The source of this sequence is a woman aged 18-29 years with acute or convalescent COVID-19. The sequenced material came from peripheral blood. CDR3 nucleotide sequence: TGTGCCAGCAGAGCAGGGCCATATGGCTACACCTTC. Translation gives CASRAGPYGYTF. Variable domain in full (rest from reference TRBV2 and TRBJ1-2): EPEVTQTPSHQVTQMGQEVILRCVPISNHLYFYWYRQILGQKVEFLVSFYNNEISEKSEIFDDQFSVERPDGSNFTLKIRSTKLEDSAMYFCASRAGPYGYTFGSGTRLTVV.